These 28 T cell receptor beta chains were all obtained from the same sample, sequenced in a study of T-cell memory formation after mild COVID-19. In TCRdb, the 5' RACE reads were re-called with MiXCR into one record per CDR3 protein. The sample holds about 180,000 distinct CDR3 sequences, about 18% seen once. Input material: PBMCs or a T cell subset sorted from them (not recorded which). These receptor sequences come from a man aged 18 to 29 who had mild COVID-19 (a few samples of this study predate the infection). Cell type and time point are not known.

This clonotype occurred a few times. This sequence joins TRBV5-1 and TRBJ2-1; a possible D gene is TRBD1 (5 bases). Trimming stripped 4 bases from V and 1 base from J, with 9 bases between. The CDR3 loop spans 14 amino acids. The V gene's germline CDR1 is SGHRS and CDR2 YFSETQ. Written as DNA, the CDR3 is TGCGCCAGCAGCCTGGGGCCGTCCTACAATGAGCAGTTCTTC. It codes for CASSLGPSYNEQFF.

This clonotype occurred a few times. This chain joins TRBV6-1 and TRBJ1-2; D gene unclear. This CDR3 contains 13 residues. The germline V gene encodes CDR1 MNHNS and CDR2 SASEGT. V shed 3 bases and J shed 5 bases, with 10 bases lying between them. The CDR3 coding sequence is TGTGCCAGCAGTGATGTAGGTTTTTATGGCTACACCTTC. It encodes CASSDVGFYGYTF.

The sample holds a few counts of this clonotype. The V gene is TRBV4-3, the J gene TRBJ2-3; D is unresolved. Germline V gives CDR1 LGHNA, CDR2 YSLEER. Between the trimmed V and J ends, which lost 4 bases and 4 bases, there was a span of 24 bases. This CDR3 comprises 18 residues. Here the CDR3 DNA reads TGCGCCAGCAGCCGACAAGTTGGGATATCGAGCACGCCAGATACGCAGTATTTT. Translating it yields CASSRQVGISSTPDTQYF.

The chain joins TRBV7-2 to TRBJ2-3; 8 bases are shared with TRBD2. The CDR3 has 17 residues. J gave up 5 bases and V 2 bases, and 12 bases lay outside the gene matches. Germline V gene lookup returns CDR1 SGHTA and CDR2 FQGNSA. CDR3 residues: CASSLLRASGSIDTQYF. CDR3 DNA: TGTGCCAGCAGCTTACTACGGGCTAGCGGGTCCATAGATACGCAGTATTTT.

The chain combines TRBV6-1 with TRBJ2-3, with a tentative D call TRBD2 (5 bases). Germline CDR1 is MNHNS and CDR2 is SASEGT. V lost 3 bases, J lost 2 bases, and 12 bases lay in between. This CDR3 has 15 residues. CDR3 DNA sequence: TGTGCCAGCAGTGACAGAGGGATAATCACAGATACGCAGTATTTT. It codes for CASSDRGIITDTQYF.

V gene TRBV30 combines with J gene TRBJ2-5; D is ambiguous. Germline V gene lookup returns CDR1 GTSNPN and CDR2 SVGIG (reference sequence). The CDR3 has 13 residues. Deletions cut 2 bases from V and 2 bases from J, with 9 bases between. CDR3 sequence: CAWSKASQETQYF. The CDR3 DNA is TGTGCCTGGAGTAAGGCTTCTCAAGAGACCCAGTACTTC.

This CDR3 is CATSDPLYTEAFF. Here the CDR3 DNA reads TGTGCCACCAGTGATCCACTATACACTGAAGCTTTCTTT. This chain uses TRBV24-1 with TRBJ1-1, with D unresolved. V was clipped by 3 bases and J by 3 bases, with 7 bases between them. Germline loops: CDR1 KGHDR, CDR2 SFDVKD. The CDR3 has 13 residues.

This clonotype showed up just a few times. V gene TRBV29-1 combines with J gene TRBJ2-7, with D perhaps matching TRBD1 (6 bases). The germline V gene has CDR1 SQVTM and CDR2 ANQGSEA. The CDR3 runs to 13 residues. Between the trimmed V and J ends, which lost 3 bases and 7 bases, there was a span of 16 bases. The chain's CDR3 is CSVELGVQGEQYF. CDR3 DNA: TGCAGCGTTGAGTTGGGCGTACAGGGAGAGCAGTACTTC.

In its sample, this clonotype was seen a few times. The rearrangement uses TRBV10-3 and TRBJ1-3, with TRBD1 identical over 8 bases. This CDR3 has 12 residues. V dropped 9 bases and J dropped 7; count of bases not matched to a gene: 5. Germline V lookup: CDR1 ENHRY, CDR2 SYGVKD. DNA for the CDR3: TGTGCCATAGGGCGGGACAGGAACACCATATATTTT. It codes for CAIGRDRNTIYF.

The count of this clonotype is one. The chain uses TRBV20-1 and TRBJ1-2, with 12 bases that match TRBD1. The CDR3 is 13 amino acids. The junction had 6 bases not matched to a gene; V was cut back by 6 bases and J by 7 bases. CDR1 is DFQATT, CDR2 SNEGSKA, per germline (reference sequence). In DNA, the CDR3 is TGCAGTGCCCCGGGACAGGGGGCTTCTGGCTACACCTTC. This encodes CSAPGQGASGYTF.

This clonotype occurred once. The chain's CDR3 is CSAAKRSGFWYEQYF. Here the CDR3 DNA reads TGCAGCGCAGCGAAGCGGAGCGGGTTCTGGTACGAGCAGTACTTC. The chain recombines TRBV29-1 with TRBJ2-7; possibly TRBD2 for D (6 bases). V shed 7 bases and J shed 4 bases, with 23 bases lying between them. The CDR3 length is 15 residues. Per germline, CDR1 SQVTM and CDR2 ANQGSEA.

This clonotype was counted only a few times. The rearrangement joins TRBV5-1 to TRBJ2-7; possibly TRBD1 for D (7 bases). V lost 7 bases to trimming and J lost 4 bases, with 18 bases between them. This CDR3 is 14 amino acids long. Germline V CDR1 and CDR2: SGHRS, YFSETQ. CDR3 coding DNA: TGCGCCAGCGCTGACGCGGGACAGTCTTACGAGCAGTACTTC. Its translation: CASADAGQSYEQYF.

This clonotype was observed once. V usage is TRBV20-1 and J usage is TRBJ2-5; D unclear. From germline, CDR1 is DFQATT and CDR2 SNEGSKA (reference sequence). The CDR3 length is 12 residues. V was cut by 6 bases and J by 4 bases, with 12 bases left in between. The CDR3 reads CSARKGPETQYF. As DNA, the CDR3 is TGCAGTGCGCGTAAAGGGCCAGAGACCCAGTACTTC.

A few counts support this clonotype. V and J are TRBV7-2 and TRBJ1-2; 7 bases match TRBD1. From germline, CDR1 is SGHTA and CDR2 FQGNSA. V was pared by 1 base and J by 4 bases, with 9 bases of the junction left unmatched. The CDR3 is 16 amino acids. Here the CDR3 DNA reads TGTGCCAGCAGCTTAGGGACACAGGGGACCGTCTATGGCTACACCTTC. Protein product: CASSLGTQGTVYGYTF.

This clonotype showed up just a few times. The chain carries TRBV6-5 and TRBJ2-1; 14 positions agree with TRBD2. Germline trimming cut 2 bases from V and 0 bases from J; bases unmatched to any gene: 9. The germline V gene has CDR1 MNHEY and CDR2 SVGAGI. The CDR3 is 20 amino acids. The CDR3 sequence: CASSYRSGLAGAYSYNEQFF. DNA of the CDR3: TGTGCCAGCAGTTACCGATCGGGACTAGCGGGGGCTTACTCCTACAATGAGCAGTTCTTC.

This clonotype was seen only a few times. The chain links TRBV4-1 to TRBJ1-5; 10 bases are a match to TRBD1. The CDR3 extends over 17 amino acids. CDR1 is MGHRA, CDR2 YSYEKL, per germline. The trim removed 0 bases at V and 5 bases at J, leaving 7 bases unmatched. The CDR3 spells CASSQDPGQGGHQPQHF. Written as DNA, the CDR3 is TGCGCCAGCAGCCAAGATCCAGGACAGGGGGGGCATCAGCCCCAGCATTTT.

This clonotype is deemed medium-sized. The CDR3 region is CASSEPFEDEQYF. The CDR3 nucleotides are TGTGCCAGCAGTGAGCCCTTCGAGGACGAGCAGTACTTC. The J gene is TRBJ2-7, the V gene TRBV2, with D hard to call. The germline V gene has CDR1 SNHLY and CDR2 FYNNEI. The V and J ends lost 3 bases and 5 bases respectively, with 11 bases between them. CDR3 length equals 13 residues.

This clonotype was seen only a few times. The CDR3 nucleotides are TGTGCCAGCAGTTTACTGGGACAGGGTTTCACTGAAGCTTTCTTT. It codes for CASSLLGQGFTEAFF. The J gene is TRBJ1-1, the V gene TRBV6-2 or TRBV6-3, with 9 bases matching TRBD1. Looked up from germline, CDR1 is MNHEY and CDR2 is SVGEGT. The ends lost 4 bases at V and 4 bases at J; junction bases unmatched: 7. The CDR3 has 15 residues.

V gene TRBV4-1 combines with J gene TRBJ2-2; 10 nucleotides match TRBD2. The CDR3 loop spans 15 amino acids. V lost 3 bases, J lost 4 bases, and 2 bases stayed unmatched. CDR1 MGHRA and CDR2 YSYEKL come from the germline V gene. The CDR3 DNA sequence: TGCGCCAGCAGCCACCTAGCGGGGGCCACCGGGGAGCTGTTTTTT. Amino acids: CASSHLAGATGELFF.

This clonotype came up a few times. The chain has TRBV18 and TRBJ1-1; a possible D gene is TRBD1 (6 bases). There are 13 residues in the CDR3. CDR1 and CDR2 from the germline V gene are KGHSH and LQKENI. V was pared by 3 bases and J by 3 bases, with 8 bases between. The CDR3 DNA is TGTGCCAGCTCACCCCGGACAGACACTGAAGCTTTCTTT. Its protein is CASSPRTDTEAFF.

Only a few counts were recorded for this clonotype. The rearrangement uses TRBV5-8 and TRBJ2-7, with D possibly being TRBD2 (5 bases). The CDR3 runs to 16 residues. Germline V gene lookup returns CDR1 SGHTS and CDR2 YDEGEE. V dropped 0 bases and J dropped 6 bases, with 19 bases sitting between them. In DNA form, the CDR3 reads TGTGCCAGCAGCTTGGGACGATCCCAAGTTGAGGGCGAGCAGTACTTC. It specifies CASSLGRSQVEGEQYF.

The V call is TRBV7-8, the J call TRBJ2-7; 10 bases are shared with TRBD1. With 2 bases clipped from V and 5 bases from J, the junction kept 9 bases outside the gene matches. This CDR3 comprises 16 residues. Germline loops: CDR1 SGHVS, CDR2 FQNEAQ. CDR3 DNA sequence: TGTGCCAGCAGCTTATTTATCGGGACAGGGGTGGACGAGCAGTACGTC. It yields the protein CASSLFIGTGVDEQYV.

This clonotype occurred a few times. This chain links TRBV5-1 with TRBJ2-4; D gene unclear. This CDR3 is built from 14 residues. The ends were cut back, 0 bases at V and 2 bases at J, with 6 bases in the middle. CDR1 SGHRS and CDR2 YFSETQ come from the germline V gene. CDR3 sequence: CASSLGRTKNIQYF. The CDR3 DNA reads TGCGCCAGCAGCTTGGGCCGGACCAAAAACATTCAGTACTTC.

This clonotype was found a few times. This CDR3 reads CASSLYINEQFF. As DNA, the CDR3 is TGTGCCAGCAGCTTATACATCAATGAGCAGTTCTTC. The chain joins TRBV7-9 to TRBJ2-1; unclear D gene. Germline CDR1 is SEHNR and CDR2 is FQNEAQ (reference sequence). CDR3 length equals 12 residues. Trimming took off 2 bases at V and 6 bases at J, with 5 bases between the two ends. Filled out from reference TRBV7-9 and TRBJ2-1, the complete variable domain reads DTGVSQNPRHKITKRGQNVTFRCDPISEHNRLYWYRQTLGQGPEFLTYFQNEAQLEKSRLLSDRFSAERPKGSFSTLEIQRTEQGDSAMYLCASSLYINEQFFGPGTRLTVL.

This clonotype was detected a few times. J is TRBJ1-6 and V is TRBV5-1; D is undetermined. Trimming left V 4 bases short and J 4 bases short, with 15 bases between. Looked up from germline, CDR1 is SGHRS and CDR2 is YFSETQ. This CDR3 spans 16 amino acids. For the CDR3, the DNA is TGCGCCAGCAGCAAGTCTTCTCAGCCGTATAATTCACCCCTCCACTTT. This sequence encodes CASSKSSQPYNSPLHF.

The rearrangement links TRBV3-1 to TRBJ2-3, with unresolved D. This CDR3 has 15 residues. Germline V gene lookup returns CDR1 LGHDT and CDR2 YNNKEL (reference sequence). V was shortened by 0 bases and J by 2 bases, with 9 bases between the two germline ends. CDR3 sequence (DNA): TGTGCCAGCAGCCAAGAGTGGAAGGACACAGATACGCAGTATTTT. Protein sequence: CASSQEWKDTDTQYF.

This chain joins TRBV11-2 and TRBJ1-2; D possibly corresponds to TRBD1 (5 bases). Germline V CDR1 and CDR2: SGHAT, FQNNGV. V lost 0 bases, J lost 6 bases, and 20 bases lay in between. There are 17 residues in the CDR3. The CDR3 DNA follows: TGTGCCAGCAGCTTAGATCGGAGTGGCAGGGTGGAGGATGGCTACACCTTC. It translates to CASSLDRSGRVEDGYTF. Together with reference TRBV11-2 and TRBJ1-2, the CDR3 gives the full variable domain: EAGVAQSPRYKIIEKRQSVAFWCNPISGHATLYWYQQILGQGPKLLIQFQNNGVVDDSQLPKDRFSAERLKGVDSTLKIQPAKLEDSAVYLCASSLDRSGRVEDGYTFGSGTRLTVV.

There are a few counts of this clonotype. The J gene is TRBJ1-2, the V gene TRBV5-1; D call uncertain. Germline V CDR1 and CDR2: SGHRS, YFSETQ. V lost 5 bases to trimming and J lost 6 bases, with 14 bases between them. The CDR3 sequence is 13 residues long. Here the CDR3 DNA reads TGCGCCAGCAGAGCCAGGCCAGCAAATGGCTACACCTTC. Its protein is CASRARPANGYTF.